This TCR beta chain was obtained from a study of T cell responses to AZD1222 COVID-19 vaccine (dated by TCRdb to 2020 to 2023). Some background on the complete study: TCR sequencing covered some 250 trial participants: 200 to 220 given two doses of AZD1222 and some 25 given two doses of MenACWY control vaccine. Trial participants were enrolled by age into 18-55, 56-69 and 70-plus year subgroups, with roughly 160, 29 and 62 TCR-sequenced participants respectively.

This sample's time point label indicates: about 28 days (+/-7) after the second vaccine dose. Because spike-specific TCR depth and breadth did not differ between the two schedules, AZD1222 recipients who got a second dose at roughly 4 weeks were pooled with those who got a second dose at roughly 12 weeks. Samples from vaccinated people were obtained from the UK trials COV001 and COV002, which included a single-blind randomized controlled phase 2/3 trial of AZD1222 (ChAdOx1 nCoV-19) in healthy adults. Trial participant PBMC samples were collected at day 0 and day 28 after the second dose for TCRbeta chain sequencing. The germline V gene (reference sequence) provides CDR1 MNHEY and CDR2 SMNVEV. V has 5 bases trimmed and J has 4 bases trimmed; junction bases matching no gene number 4. The CDR3 starts with the cysteine, ends with the phenylalanine, and has 14 residues. Only the CDR3 part of the read is kept: 42 bases, read in frame from the first base.

Regarding this clone: Its antigen remains unidentified. Base qualities are not provided; no much larger clone lies one nucleotide away.

The CDR3 regions of human TCRbeta chains were subjected to immunosequencing. The authors' analysis ran thus. TCRs in the repertoires were compared against a reference library of SARS-CoV-2-specific TCRs that had been generated with the MIRA antigen-specificity platform. Breadth was defined as the fraction of unique TCRs that were SARS-CoV-2-associated. Depth was defined as the fraction of total T cells that were SARS-CoV-2-associated. Using the MIRA data, each spike-specific TCR was mapped to the spike region that the TCR reacts to and placed in a CD4 or CD8 class. Log10-transformed breadth and depth values were compared by one-way ANOVA with Sidak's multiple comparisons tests. TCRdb holds this immuneACCESS table with in-frame rearrangements only. Some clones are missing; in checked studies, unresolved V genes explain under half, and the rest has no known cause. V and J calls and clone size come straight from that table; D and trimming were deduced from the DNA. Recorded for this sample are about 140,000 clones; roughly 90% of them occurred a single time. The ten largest clonotypes hold less than 1.5% of the sample.

Results and caveats for the whole study, not just this receptor: In the small 56-69-year group, the increase in depth fell short of significance, most likely because of low power. The whole spike protein was spanned by vaccine-associated CD4 TCRs, and dominant responses were seen in regions 160-218 and 743-854. Because no day 14 peak-response samples were available, the repertoires could be characterized only after the peak T cell response. Epitopes outside the regions mutated in the B.1.351 and B.1.1.7 variants were reportedly recognized by nearly half of the unique spike-specific TCRs. Conclusions about previously exposed vaccinees are limited because only a handful of AZD1222 recipients were SARS-CoV-2 seropositive at baseline. Most participants were white British and females outnumbered males, and the authors suggested that clonal diversity may have been underestimated. After two AZD1222 doses, spike-specific TCR breadth and depth were significantly higher than at day 0 and than in MenACWY recipients.

The V and J segments used are TRBV27 and TRBJ1-5, with 8 central nucleotides matching TRBD1. Sequencing was performed on peripheral blood, taken 28 days after the second AZD1222 dose. The receptor comes from an adult who received the AZD1222 COVID-19 vaccine. The DNA reads TGTGCCAGCAGTCCTAGGACAGGGAATCAGCCCCAGCATTTT. Protein translation: CASSPRTGNQPQHF.